Listed here are 3 T cell receptor beta chains from one sample, sequenced in a study of cytomegalovirus exposure and HLA in healthy donors. It was with 60 Vbeta and 13 Jbeta primers that the PCR ran. Clones were read by immunoSEQ multiplex PCR, and TCRdb kept only the in-frame ones, dropping some. The table shows tens of thousands of clones, with 65% to 70% occurring only once. The sequencing sample was made of PBMCs. The receptors originated from a male donor in good health and CMV-seropositive.

V and J are TRBV5-1 and TRBJ1-1; D is undetermined. Germline V gives CDR1 SGHRS, CDR2 YFSETQ. Trimming pared 7 bases from V and 0 bases from J, leaving 4 bases between. This CDR3 spans 11 amino acids. The CDR3 protein is CASVMNTEAFF. The CDR3 region has the DNA TGCGCCAGCGTAATGAACACTGAAGCTTTCTTT.

This clone showed up just once. V is TRBV6-4 and J is TRBJ2-1; TRBD2 matches at 7 bases. CDR3 size: 14 residues. CDR1 MRHNA and CDR2 SNTAGT come from the germline V gene. Trimming took 3 bases from V and 9 from J; bases not matched to a gene: 8. The CDR3 DNA reads as TGTGCCAGCAGTGAGCGGACCTCGGGGGGTGAGCAGTTCTTC. Its translation: CASSERTSGGEQFF.

The J gene is TRBJ2-2, the V gene TRBV14; TRBD1 matches 8 bases. Trimming at V came to 4 bases and at J to 1 base, leaving 8 bases not matched to a gene. Germline CDR1 is SGHDN and CDR2 is FVKESK. The CDR3 length is 17 residues. The CDR3 nucleotides are TGTGCCAGCAGCCTAGCGCGGGACAGGATGAACACCGGGGAGCTGTTTTTT. Translating gives CASSLARDRMNTGELFF.